In its sample, the clone carrying this T cell receptor (beta chain) was seen many times. As yet, its antigen is unknown. As the method for making TCR beta libraries, quantitative 5'-RACE with molecular barcodes was used. One entry per CDR3 protein results from TCRdb running MiXCR on the 5' RACE reads. This table has 350,000 or so distinct CDR3 sequences, 11% appearing once. The source of the sample is a study of CD8 T cells in ankylosing spondylitis. Findings of the study overall: In ankylosing spondylitis patients, matched synovial fluid reportedly showed significant enrichment of disease-linked clones. A motif in TCR beta, a set of under ten highly homologous variants, appeared characteristic of ankylosing spondylitis blood.

Germline-derived CDR1 and CDR2 are LGHNA and YNFKEQ. The CDR3 extends over 16 amino acids. V lost 3 bases to trimming and J lost 0 bases, with 12 bases between them. The specimen was blood, either unsorted or a sorted T cell fraction (not recorded which). This clonotype was sampled from a female donor with ankylosing spondylitis or in good health (not recorded which). This chain uses TRBV4-2 with TRBJ2-1, with D unclear. In DNA form, the CDR3 reads TGTGCCAGCAGCCATGGTGTCTCAAGCTCCTACAATGAGCAGTTCTTC. Translating it yields CASSHGVSSSYNEQFF.